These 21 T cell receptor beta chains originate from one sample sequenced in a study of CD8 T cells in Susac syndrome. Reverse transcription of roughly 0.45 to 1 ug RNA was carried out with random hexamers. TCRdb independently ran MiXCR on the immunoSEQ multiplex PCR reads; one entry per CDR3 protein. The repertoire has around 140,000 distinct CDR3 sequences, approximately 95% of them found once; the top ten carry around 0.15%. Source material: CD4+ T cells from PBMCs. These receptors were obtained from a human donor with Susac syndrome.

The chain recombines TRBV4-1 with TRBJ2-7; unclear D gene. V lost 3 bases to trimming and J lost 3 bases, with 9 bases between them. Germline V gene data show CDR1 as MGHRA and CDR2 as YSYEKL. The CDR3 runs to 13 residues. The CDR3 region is CASSQQVLYEQYF. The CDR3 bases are TGCGCCAGCAGCCAGCAGGTTCTCTACGAGCAGTACTTC.

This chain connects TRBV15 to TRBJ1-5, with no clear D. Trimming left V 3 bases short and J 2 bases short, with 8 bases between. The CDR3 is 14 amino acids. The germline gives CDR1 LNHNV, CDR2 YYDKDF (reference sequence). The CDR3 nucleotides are TGTGCCACCAGCAGCCGGAACCGCAATCAGCCCCAGCATTTT. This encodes CATSSRNRNQPQHF.

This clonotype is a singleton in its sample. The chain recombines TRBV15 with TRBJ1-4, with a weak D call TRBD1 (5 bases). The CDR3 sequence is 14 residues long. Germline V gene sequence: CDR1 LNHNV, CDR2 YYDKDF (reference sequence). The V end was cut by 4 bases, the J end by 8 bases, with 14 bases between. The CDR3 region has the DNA TGTGCCACCAGCACCCAGGGTGCGCTCGAAAAACTGTTTTTT. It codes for CATSTQGALEKLFF.

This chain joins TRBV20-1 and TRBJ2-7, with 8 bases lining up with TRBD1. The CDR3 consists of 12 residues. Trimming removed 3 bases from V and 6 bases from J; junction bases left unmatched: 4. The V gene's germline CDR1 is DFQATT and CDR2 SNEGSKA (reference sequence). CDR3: CSASQGAREQYF. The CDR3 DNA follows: TGCAGTGCTAGTCAGGGGGCACGCGAGCAGTACTTC.

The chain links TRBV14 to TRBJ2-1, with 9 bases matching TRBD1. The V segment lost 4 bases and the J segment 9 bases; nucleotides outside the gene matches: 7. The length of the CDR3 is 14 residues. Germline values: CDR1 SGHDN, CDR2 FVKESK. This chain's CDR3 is CASSPDRGLGEQFF. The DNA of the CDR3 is TGTGCCAGCAGCCCGGACAGGGGTCTAGGTGAGCAGTTCTTC.

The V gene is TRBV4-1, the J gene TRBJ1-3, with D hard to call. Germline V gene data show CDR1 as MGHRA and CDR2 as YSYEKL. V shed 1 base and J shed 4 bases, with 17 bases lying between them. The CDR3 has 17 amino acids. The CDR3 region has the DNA TGCGCCAGCAGCCAAGCCCCTATGGGCCCGCGGGGAAACACCATATATTTT. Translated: CASSQAPMGPRGNTIYF.

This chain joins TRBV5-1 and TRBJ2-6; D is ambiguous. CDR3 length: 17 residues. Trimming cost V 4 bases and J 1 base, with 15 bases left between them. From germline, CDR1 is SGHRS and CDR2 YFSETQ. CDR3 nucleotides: TGCGCCAGCAGCAGGACGACACCGCTATCTGGGGCCAACGTCCTGACTTTC. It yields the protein CASSRTTPLSGANVLTF.

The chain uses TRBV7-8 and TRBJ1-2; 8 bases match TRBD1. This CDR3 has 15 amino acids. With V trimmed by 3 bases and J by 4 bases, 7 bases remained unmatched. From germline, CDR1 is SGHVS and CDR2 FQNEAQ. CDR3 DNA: TGTGCCAGCAGCTTTCGGACAGGGAAGGGCTATGGCTACACCTTC. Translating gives CASSFRTGKGYGYTF.

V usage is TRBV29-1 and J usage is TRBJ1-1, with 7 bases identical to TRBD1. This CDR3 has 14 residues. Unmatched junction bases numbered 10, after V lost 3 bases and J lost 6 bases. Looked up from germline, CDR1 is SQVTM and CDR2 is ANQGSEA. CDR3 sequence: CSVDSPTGKAEAFF. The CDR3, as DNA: TGCAGCGTTGACAGTCCGACAGGGAAGGCTGAAGCTTTCTTT.

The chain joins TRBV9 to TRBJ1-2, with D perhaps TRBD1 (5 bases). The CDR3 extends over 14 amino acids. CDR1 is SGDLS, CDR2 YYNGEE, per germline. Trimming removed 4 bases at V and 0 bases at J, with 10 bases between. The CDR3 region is CASSKTTANYGYTF. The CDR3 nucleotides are TGTGCCAGCAGCAAAACGACAGCTAACTATGGCTACACCTTC.

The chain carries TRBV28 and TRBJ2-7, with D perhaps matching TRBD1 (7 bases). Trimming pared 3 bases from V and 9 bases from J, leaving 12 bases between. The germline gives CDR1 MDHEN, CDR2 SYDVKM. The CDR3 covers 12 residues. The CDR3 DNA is TGTGCCAGCAGTTTCAGGCAGGGGGGGCAGTACTTC. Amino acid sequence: CASSFRQGGQYF.

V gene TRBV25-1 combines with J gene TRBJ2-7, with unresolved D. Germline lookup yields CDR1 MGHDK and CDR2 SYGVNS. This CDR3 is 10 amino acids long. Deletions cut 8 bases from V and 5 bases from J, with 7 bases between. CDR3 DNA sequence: TGTGCCAGCTCTCTGGACGAGCAGTACTTC. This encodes CASSLDEQYF.

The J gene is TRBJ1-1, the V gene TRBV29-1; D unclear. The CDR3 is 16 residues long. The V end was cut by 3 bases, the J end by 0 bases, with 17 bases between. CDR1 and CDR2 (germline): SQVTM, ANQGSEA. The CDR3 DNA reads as TGCAGCGTTGATAATTGTCAGGCCAGAATGAACACTGAAGCTTTCTTT. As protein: CSVDNCQARMNTEAFF.

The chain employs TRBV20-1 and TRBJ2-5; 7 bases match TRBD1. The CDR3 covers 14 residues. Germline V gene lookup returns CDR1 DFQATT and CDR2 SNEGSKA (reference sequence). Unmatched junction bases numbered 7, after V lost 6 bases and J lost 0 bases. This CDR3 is CSARRDRYQETQYF. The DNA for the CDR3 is TGCAGTGCACGACGGGACAGATACCAAGAGACCCAGTACTTC.

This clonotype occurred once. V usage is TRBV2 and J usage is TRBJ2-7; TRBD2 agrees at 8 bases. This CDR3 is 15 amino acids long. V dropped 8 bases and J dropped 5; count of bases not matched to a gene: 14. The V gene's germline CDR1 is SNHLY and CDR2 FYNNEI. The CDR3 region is CASGKASGGRDEQYF. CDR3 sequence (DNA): TGTGCCAGCGGAAAAGCCAGCGGGGGAAGGGACGAGCAGTACTTC. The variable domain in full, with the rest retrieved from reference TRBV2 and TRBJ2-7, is EPEVTQTPSHQVTQMGQEVILRCVPISNHLYFYWYRQILGQKVEFLVSFYNNEISEKSEIFDDQFSVERPDGSNFTLKIRSTKLEDSAMYFCASGKASGGRDEQYFGPGTRLTVT.

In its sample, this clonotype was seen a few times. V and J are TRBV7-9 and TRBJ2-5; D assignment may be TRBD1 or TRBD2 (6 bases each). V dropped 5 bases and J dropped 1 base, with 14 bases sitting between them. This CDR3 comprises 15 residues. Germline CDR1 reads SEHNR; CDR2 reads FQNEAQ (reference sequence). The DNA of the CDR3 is TGTGCCAGCAGCCGGAGAGGGGGGACCCAAGAGACCCAGTACTTC. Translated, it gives CASSRRGGTQETQYF.

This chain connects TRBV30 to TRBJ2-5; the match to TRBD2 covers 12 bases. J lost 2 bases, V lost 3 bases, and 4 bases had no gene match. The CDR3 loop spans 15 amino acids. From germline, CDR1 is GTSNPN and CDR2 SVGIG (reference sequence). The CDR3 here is CAWRLAGGPQETQYF. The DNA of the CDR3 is TGTGCCTGGAGACTAGCGGGGGGTCCGCAAGAGACCCAGTACTTC.

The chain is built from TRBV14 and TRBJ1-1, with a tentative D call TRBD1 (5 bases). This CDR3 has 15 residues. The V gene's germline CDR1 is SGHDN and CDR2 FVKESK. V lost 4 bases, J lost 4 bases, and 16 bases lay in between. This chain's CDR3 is CASSRRPPGGTEAFF. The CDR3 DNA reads TGTGCCAGCAGCCGACGACCCCCCGGGGGCACTGAAGCTTTCTTT.

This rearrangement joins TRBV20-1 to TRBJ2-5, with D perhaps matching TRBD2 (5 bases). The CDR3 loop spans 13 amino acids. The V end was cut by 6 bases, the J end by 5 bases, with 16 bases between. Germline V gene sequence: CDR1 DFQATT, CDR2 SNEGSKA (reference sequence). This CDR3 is CSASLAGGETQYF. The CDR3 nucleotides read TGCAGTGCGTCCTTGGCGGGTGGTGAGACCCAGTACTTC.

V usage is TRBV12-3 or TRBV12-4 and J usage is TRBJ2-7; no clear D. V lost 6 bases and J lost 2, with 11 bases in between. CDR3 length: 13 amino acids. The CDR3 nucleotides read TGTGCCAGCAGCCGCGCCACGCCCTACGAGCAGTACTTC. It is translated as CASSRATPYEQYF.

This CDR3 is CASSQDLTSGSLSTDTQYF. The DNA of the CDR3 is TGCGCCAGCAGCCAAGACTTGACTAGCGGATCCCTAAGCACAGATACGCAGTATTTT. The chain has TRBV4-3 and TRBJ2-3; 9 bases agree with TRBD2. In germline, CDR1 is LGHNA, CDR2 YSLEER. The CDR3 runs 19 residues. The junction had 10 bases not matched to a gene; V was cut back by 0 bases and J by 0 bases.